These 8 T cell receptor beta chains originate from one sample sequenced in a study of T cell clonality in common variable immunodeficiency. Data came from immunoSEQ multiplex PCR; TCRdb stores just in-frame clones and leaves some out. The sample has 50,000 to 60,000 clones, none seen only once. The sequenced sample consisted of peripheral blood mononuclear cells. Every receptor here comes from a person between 18 and 75 years old in good health.

This clone was observed many times. The CDR3 goes on 3 residues after the read ends, and that part is filled in from the germline J gene. V and J are TRBV7-2 and TRBJ1-1, with D possibly TRBD1 on 5 matching bases. V was clipped by 4 bases and J by 1 base, with 13 bases between them. The CDR3 consists of 15 residues. Germline V gene sequence: CDR1 SGHTA, CDR2 FQGNSA. The CDR3 loop reads CASSSWGGENTEAFF. CDR3 bases read: TGTGCCAGCAGCTCCTGGGGGGGTGAGAACACTGAA.

This clone was observed at least ten times. The read ends 3 residues early relative to the CDR3; the germline J gene fills the gap. The V and J genes are TRBV2 and TRBJ2-7; TRBD2 matches 8 bases. Germline V gives CDR1 SNHLY, CDR2 FYNNEI. Trimming removed 4 bases from V and 6 bases from J; junction bases left unmatched: 5. The CDR3 contains 13 residues. This chain's CDR3 is CASSASGSFEQYF. The CDR3 bases that were read are TGTGCCAGCAGTGCCAGCGGGAGCTTCGAG. Supplemented by reference TRBV2 and TRBJ2-7, the full variable domain reads EPEVTQTPSHQVTQMGQEVILRCVPISNHLYFYWYRQILGQKVEFLVSFYNNEISEKSEIFDDQFSVERPDGSNFTLKIRSTKLEDSAMYFCASSASGSFEQYFGPGTRLTVT.

This clone showed up many times. The read ends 3 residues early relative to the CDR3; the germline J gene fills the gap. The J gene is TRBJ2-7, the V gene TRBV20-1; 10 nucleotides match TRBD2. V shed 4 bases and J 1 base; nucleotides not matched to a gene: 4. This CDR3 has 14 amino acids. The germline CDR1 and CDR2 sequences are DFQATT and SNEGSKA (reference sequence). The CDR3 reads CSATLAGESYEQYF. The part of the CDR3 DNA that was read is TGCAGTGCTACCCTAGCGGGAGAATCCTACGAG.

This clone was picked up many times. The DNA ends 3 residues before the CDR3 does, and the rest of the CDR3 is filled in from the germline J gene. J is TRBJ2-2 and V is TRBV20-1, with D unclear. Germline CDR1 is DFQATT and CDR2 is SNEGSKA (reference sequence). CDR3 length: 15 residues. This CDR3 reads CSASRVPEGYEKLFF. CDR3 DNA, as far as it was read: TGCAGTGCTTCCCGGGTCCCCGAAGGCTATGAAAAG.

This clone has at least ten counts. The read terminates 3 residues before the CDR3 end, so the remaining end is supplied by the germline J gene. The V gene is TRBV20-1, the J gene TRBJ2-1, with 10 bases aligning to TRBD2. The germline CDR1 and CDR2 sequences are DFQATT and SNEGSKA (reference sequence). V gave up 3 bases and J gave up 1 base; unmatched junction bases: 0. The CDR3 consists of 14 residues. CDR3 region: CSARTSGSYNEQFF. The sequenced CDR3 bases are TGCAGTGCTAGGACTAGCGGGTCCTACAATGAG.

About this clone: The read stops 3 residues short of the end of the CDR3; the missing end is completed from the germline J gene. The chain recombines TRBV19 with TRBJ1-2; D not certain. Germline lookup yields CDR1 LNHDA and CDR2 SQIVND (reference sequence). The CDR3 is 15 residues long. CDR3 loop: CASSISGRARNDYTF. The sequenced CDR3 bases are TGTGCCAGTAGTATCAGCGGGAGGGCCAGGAATGAC. The full variable domain, with the rest looked up from reference TRBV19 and TRBJ1-2, is DGGITQSPKYLFRKEGQNVTLSCEQNLNHDAMYWYRQDPGQGLRLIYYSQIVNDFQKGDIAEGYSVSREKKESFPLTVTSAQKNPTAFYLCASSISGRARNDYTFGSGTRLTVV.

This clone was detected ten times or more. The read terminates 3 residues before the CDR3 end, so the remaining end is supplied by the germline J gene. The rearrangement links TRBV12-3 or TRBV12-4 to TRBJ2-2; D is undetermined. The CDR3 totals 14 residues. The CDR3 spells CASSLRPVNSPLFF. The part of the CDR3 DNA that was read is TGTGCCAGCAGTTTACGCCCAGTTAATTCACCG.

This clone was counted many times. The read gets to within 3 residues of the CDR3 end, and the germline J gene fills in the rest. V is TRBV7-9 and J is TRBJ1-2; D not resolved. Germline CDR1 SEHNR, CDR2 FQNEAQ (reference sequence). The CDR3 sequence is 12 residues long. Between the trimmed V and J ends, which lost 5 bases and 5 bases, there was a span of 9 bases. The CDR3 spells CASSPVLYGYTF. CDR3 bases read: TGTGCCAGCAGCCCAGTCTTGTATGGC.